These T cell receptor beta chains were read from a single sample in a study of immune cell composition in non-small cell lung cancer. Only in-frame clones appear in the TCRdb table, and some are missing; sequencing was by immunoSEQ multiplex PCR. The sample carries 13,000 to 15,000 clones, more than 65% recorded once. Sequences were obtained from lung tumor tissue. These receptors came from a human donor with non-small cell lung cancer. Both conserved end residues are part of each CDR3. Each record gives: clone size, D gene, V gene, J gene, CDR3 protein, CDR3 DNA. The D gene is left open where the match is weak. Size is stated for part of the rows, as once, few or many counts, or as a class when the clone is expanded.

clone_size: .; d_call: .; v_call: TRBV7-9; j_call: TRBJ2-1; cdr3_aa: CASSPWRNSYNEQFF; cdr3_nt: TGTGCCAGCAGCCCCTGGAGGAACTCCTACAATGAGCAGTTCTTC
clone_size: .; d_call: .; v_call: TRBV5-6; j_call: TRBJ2-5; cdr3_aa: CASSSPTLGETQYF; cdr3_nt: TGTGCCAGCAGCTCGCCGACCTTAGGGGAGACCCAGTACTTC
clone_size: few; d_call: .; v_call: TRBV27; j_call: TRBJ2-7; cdr3_aa: CASSSGLHFEQYF; cdr3_nt: TGTGCCAGCAGTTCTGGCCTTCATTTCGAGCAGTACTTC
clone_size: .; d_call: .; v_call: TRBV28; j_call: TRBJ2-5; cdr3_aa: CASSAPSVLQTQYF; cdr3_nt: TGTGCCAGCAGTGCCCCCTCTGTACTACAGACCCAGTACTTC
clone_size: .; d_call: .; v_call: TRBV27; j_call: TRBJ2-1; cdr3_aa: CASSFGMGSYNEQFF; cdr3_nt: TGTGCCAGCAGTTTCGGGATGGGCTCCTACAATGAGCAGTTCTTC
clone_size: .; d_call: TRBD2; v_call: TRBV7-6; j_call: TRBJ2-2; cdr3_aa: CASSLVGGRGTGELFF; cdr3_nt: TGTGCCAGCAGCTTAGTAGGCGGGAGGGGCACCGGGGAGCTGTTTTTT
clone_size: .; d_call: .; v_call: TRBV20-1; j_call: TRBJ2-1; cdr3_aa: CSASGVGEQFF; cdr3_nt: TGCAGTGCCTCAGGGGTCGGTGAGCAGTTCTTC
clone_size: medium-sized; d_call: .; v_call: TRBV5-6; j_call: TRBJ1-2; cdr3_aa: CASSSLLGGYTF; cdr3_nt: TGTGCCAGCAGCTCCCTCCTAGGTGGCTACACCTTC
clone_size: .; d_call: TRBD1; v_call: TRBV10-3; j_call: TRBJ2-7; cdr3_aa: CAISIVPGQGTYEQYF; cdr3_nt: TGTGCCATCAGTATCGTCCCGGGACAGGGGACCTACGAGCAGTACTTC
clone_size: .; d_call: .; v_call: TRBV18; j_call: TRBJ1-2; cdr3_aa: CASSPTSGRGSSPPF; cdr3_nt: TGTGCCAGCTCACCTACTTCGGGCAGGGGAAGTTCTCCCCCCTTC
clone_size: .; d_call: TRBD1; v_call: TRBV28; j_call: TRBJ2-5; cdr3_aa: CASSLGGQLKTQYF; cdr3_nt: TGTGCCAGCAGTTTAGGGGGACAGTTGAAGACCCAGTACTTC
clone_size: .; d_call: .; v_call: TRBV5-5; j_call: TRBJ2-5; cdr3_aa: CASSDSSAQETQYF; cdr3_nt: TGTGCCAGCAGCGACTCTAGCGCGCAAGAGACCCAGTACTTC
clone_size: .; d_call: TRBD1; v_call: TRBV7-9; j_call: TRBJ1-1; cdr3_aa: CASSHDRAVAEAFF; cdr3_nt: TGTGCCAGCAGCCACGACAGGGCCGTCGCTGAAGCTTTCTTT
clone_size: .; d_call: TRBD1; v_call: TRBV6-6; j_call: TRBJ2-7; cdr3_aa: CASTPRQGSYEQYF; cdr3_nt: TGTGCCAGCACCCCCCGACAGGGATCCTACGAGCAGTACTTC
clone_size: .; d_call: TRBD1; v_call: TRBV30; j_call: TRBJ2-3; cdr3_aa: CAWIRNRGRGTDTQYF; cdr3_nt: TGTGCCTGGATCCGAAACAGGGGGCGCGGGACAGATACGCAGTATTTT
clone_size: few; d_call: TRBD2; v_call: TRBV28; j_call: TRBJ2-1; cdr3_aa: CASSSERETGNEQFF; cdr3_nt: TGTGCCAGCAGTTCGGAGCGGGAAACGGGCAATGAGCAGTTCTTC
clone_size: .; d_call: TRBD2; v_call: TRBV28; j_call: TRBJ2-1; cdr3_aa: CASWDYINEQFF; cdr3_nt: TGTGCCAGCTGGGACTACATCAATGAGCAGTTCTTC
clone_size: .; d_call: .; v_call: TRBV7-2; j_call: TRBJ1-5; cdr3_aa: CASSLIPNSNQPQHF; cdr3_nt: TGTGCCAGCAGCTTAATTCCAAATAGCAATCAGCCCCAGCATTTT
clone_size: .; d_call: TRBD2; v_call: TRBV7-9; j_call: TRBJ2-5; cdr3_aa: CASLRLPGGYQETQYF; cdr3_nt: TGTGCCAGCCTCCGGCTCCCCGGGGGGTACCAAGAGACCCAGTACTTC
clone_size: .; d_call: TRBD2; v_call: TRBV11-3; j_call: TRBJ2-2; cdr3_aa: CASSFSGPNTGELFF; cdr3_nt: TGTGCCAGCAGTTTTAGCGGGCCCAACACCGGGGAGCTGTTTTTT
clone_size: .; d_call: .; v_call: TRBV5-6; j_call: TRBJ2-6; cdr3_aa: CASSLEGKLTRSGANVLTF; cdr3_nt: TGTGCCAGCAGCTTGGAGGGCAAGCTTACTCGCTCTGGGGCCAACGTCCTGACTTTC
clone_size: .; d_call: TRBD2; v_call: TRBV7-3; j_call: TRBJ2-1; cdr3_aa: CASSSRTSGADNEQFF; cdr3_nt: TGTGCCAGCAGCTCCCGGACTAGCGGGGCTGACAATGAGCAGTTCTTC
clone_size: once; d_call: .; v_call: TRBV27; j_call: TRBJ2-1; cdr3_aa: CASSLGLPNSYNEQFF; cdr3_nt: TGTGCCAGCAGTTTAGGGCTCCCTAATTCCTACAATGAGCAGTTCTTC